The 27 T cell receptor beta chains given below trace back to one sample, sequenced in a study of blood T cell repertoires in COVID-19. The repertoire was sequenced with immunoSEQ multiplex PCR; TCRdb's copy has only in-frame clones and lacks some. The sample has under 150,000 clones, roughly 90% seen once. The source material was peripheral blood. The receptor set was obtained from a man in his fifties with active or convalescent COVID-19.

The CDR3, as DNA: TGTGCCAGCAGTAATTCGGACAGCTCTGGAAACACCATATATTTT. As protein: CASSNSDSSGNTIYF. The rearrangement joins TRBV6-6 to TRBJ1-3, with D possibly matching TRBD1 (6 bases). The germline V gene encodes CDR1 MNHNY and CDR2 SVGAGI (reference sequence). There are 15 residues in the CDR3. Trimming cost V 5 bases and J 0 bases, with 11 bases left between them.

This clone was seen only a few times. CDR3 DNA: TGTGCCAGCAGCTTCGGGGGGATCGATTCACCCCTCCACTTT. This sequence encodes CASSFGGIDSPLHF. V and J are TRBV7-9 and TRBJ1-6, with D tentatively TRBD1 (5 bases). Trimming removed 3 bases from V and 8 bases from J, with 11 bases in between. CDR1 and CDR2 (germline): SEHNR, FQNEAQ (reference sequence). CDR3 size: 14 residues.

The chain recombines TRBV6-4 with TRBJ1-1, with TRBD1 identical over 7 bases. The CDR3 has 14 residues. Germline V lookup: CDR1 MRHNA, CDR2 SNTAGT. V was pared by 0 bases and J by 4 bases, with 2 bases of the junction left unmatched. This CDR3 is CASSDSDRATEAFF. The CDR3 coding sequence is TGTGCCAGCAGTGACTCCGACAGGGCCACTGAAGCTTTCTTT.

The V call is TRBV24-1, the J call TRBJ2-1; D remains ambiguous. This CDR3 is 16 amino acids long. CDR1 and CDR2 (germline): KGHDR, SFDVKD. V lost 6 bases and J lost 0, with 14 bases in between. CDR3 sequence reads: CATSPTLADSYNEQFF. DNA of the CDR3: TGTGCCACCAGTCCCACTTTAGCAGACTCCTACAATGAGCAGTTCTTC.

This clone has only one observation. The chain employs TRBV6-2 or TRBV6-3 and TRBJ1-5; 9 positions agree with TRBD1. The CDR3 loop spans 16 amino acids. Per the germline V gene, CDR1 is MNHEY and CDR2 is SVGEGT. V shed 4 bases, J shed 5 bases, and the junction held 9 bases outside the gene matches. CDR3 sequence reads: CASSSGTGYRDQPQHF. In DNA form, the CDR3 reads TGTGCCAGCAGTTCCGGGACAGGGTATCGGGATCAGCCCCAGCATTTT.

The chain links TRBV7-9 to TRBJ1-1; TRBD1 might be the D (5 bases). The CDR3 covers 14 residues. Germline-derived CDR1 and CDR2 are SEHNR and FQNEAQ (reference sequence). Deletions cut 3 bases from V and 1 base from J, with 9 bases between. This chain's CDR3 is CASSLGGANTEAFF. The DNA of the CDR3 is TGTGCCAGCAGCTTGGGAGGGGCGAACACTGAAGCTTTCTTT.

This sequence joins TRBV6-5 and TRBJ2-7; 8 bases agree with TRBD1. The trim removed 4 bases at V and 4 bases at J, leaving 6 bases unmatched. This CDR3 has 14 residues. Germline-derived CDR1 and CDR2 are MNHEY and SVGAGI. The CDR3 bases are TGTGCCAGCAGTTGGGGACAGGACGGGTACGAGCAGTACTTC. This codes for CASSWGQDGYEQYF.

The chain joins TRBV18 to TRBJ1-2, with a tentative D call TRBD1 (5 bases). Between the trimmed V and J ends, which lost 3 bases and 4 bases, there was a span of 12 bases. This CDR3 region has 14 residues. Germline assignment: CDR1 KGHSH and CDR2 LQKENI. The CDR3 loop is CASSPAQALYGYTF. CDR3 DNA sequence: TGTGCCAGCTCACCCGCACAGGCTCTCTATGGCTACACCTTC.

V is TRBV15 and J is TRBJ2-7; D uncertain. There are 13 residues in the CDR3. Per the germline V gene, CDR1 is LNHNV and CDR2 is YYDKDF (reference sequence). V was shortened by 0 bases and J by 3 bases, with 6 bases between the two germline ends. The CDR3 sequence: CATSRDHGYEQYF. CDR3 nucleotide sequence: TGTGCCACCAGCAGAGATCACGGCTACGAGCAGTACTTC. The variable domain in full, with the rest retrieved from reference TRBV15 and TRBJ2-7, is DAMVIQNPRYQVTQFGKPVTLSCSQTLNHNVMYWYQQKSSQAPKLLFHYYDKDFNNEADTPDNFQSRRPNTSFCFLDIRSPGLGDTAMYLCATSRDHGYEQYFGPGTRLTVT.

The genes are TRBV7-2 and TRBJ2-7; possible D gene TRBD1, 6 bases. Germline CDR1 SGHTA, CDR2 FQGNSA. Trimming removed 2 bases from V and 4 bases from J, with 12 bases in between. This CDR3 contains 14 residues. The CDR3 nucleotides are TGTGCCAGCAGCTTACAGGGGTCCACATACGAGCAGTACTTC. Translation: CASSLQGSTYEQYF.

This chain connects TRBV5-1 to TRBJ1-5, with a weak D call TRBD1 (6 bases). The CDR3 is 15 amino acids. Trimming took off 5 bases at V and 4 bases at J, with 16 bases between the two ends. CDR1 is SGHRS, CDR2 YFSETQ, per germline. The CDR3 DNA reads as TGCGCCAGCAGTCTCGGCAGGGGTAAGAATCAGCCCCAGCATTTT. Amino acids: CASSLGRGKNQPQHF.

The chain carries TRBV6-2 or TRBV6-3 and TRBJ1-5, with D possibly matching TRBD1 (5 bases). Germline V CDR1 and CDR2: MNHEY, SVGEGT. Trimming pared 4 bases from V and 6 bases from J, leaving 16 bases between. This CDR3 is built from 15 residues. In DNA form, the CDR3 reads TGTGCCAGCAGTTCCCCCTGGGGGGGGACTCAGCCCCAGCATTTT. Its translation: CASSSPWGGTQPQHF.

The CDR3 spells CASSVRVEETQYF. In DNA, the CDR3 is TGCGCCAGCAGCGTCAGGGTTGAAGAGACCCAGTACTTC. The J gene is TRBJ2-5, the V gene TRBV5-1, with D perhaps matching TRBD1 (5 bases). V lost 4 bases, J lost 3 bases, and 10 bases lay in between. Germline V gene lookup returns CDR1 SGHRS and CDR2 YFSETQ. CDR3 length equals 13 residues.

This sequence joins TRBV6-5 and TRBJ2-7, with TRBD1 matching over 11 bases. This CDR3 has 15 residues. With V trimmed by 4 bases and J by 2 bases, 4 bases remained unmatched. The V gene's germline CDR1 is MNHEY and CDR2 SVGAGI. The CDR3 DNA is TGTGCCAGCAGTTCCCCGGGACAGGGGGCCTACGAGCAGTACTTC. This encodes CASSSPGQGAYEQYF.

This clone came up once. This chain connects TRBV30 to TRBJ1-1; D is possibly TRBD1 (5 bases). The CDR3 runs 13 residues. Germline V gene lookup returns CDR1 GTSNPN and CDR2 SVGIG (reference sequence). V was clipped by 0 bases and J by 1 base, with 6 bases between them. CDR3 in DNA: TGTGCCTGGAGTGTACAGGCGAACACTGAAGCTTTCTTT. This codes for CAWSVQANTEAFF.

The genes are TRBV30 and TRBJ1-1; D may be TRBD1 (5 bases). Trimming took 4 bases from V and 12 from J, leaving 9 bases between them. CDR1 is GTSNPN and CDR2 is SVGIG in the germline V gene (reference sequence). CDR3 length: 9 residues. The CDR3 here is CAWKEGPFF. As DNA, the CDR3 is TGTGCCTGGAAGGAGGGACCTTTCTTT.

The rearrangement links TRBV28 to TRBJ1-3; a weak D match, TRBD1 (5 bases). The germline CDR1 and CDR2 sequences are MDHEN and SYDVKM. V lost 7 bases and J lost 0, with 19 bases in between. This CDR3 has 17 amino acids. The CDR3 is CASTLGGGLISGNTIYF. The DNA of the CDR3 is TGTGCCAGCACCCTCGGGGGAGGCCTAATCTCTGGAAACACCATATATTTT.

The V call is TRBV9, the J call TRBJ2-3, with TRBD1 matching over 8 bases. V gave up 3 bases and J gave up 1 base; unmatched junction bases: 4. The CDR3 extends over 15 amino acids. Germline-derived CDR1 and CDR2 are SGDLS and YYNGEE. The CDR3 coding sequence is TGTGCCAGCAGCGCCTCGGACAGGGGCACAGATACGCAGTATTTT. Translating gives CASSASDRGTDTQYF.

V is TRBV6-2 or TRBV6-3 and J is TRBJ2-1; tentatively, D is TRBD1 (6 bases). V shed 5 bases and J shed 1 base, with 12 bases lying between them. The germline V gene has CDR1 MNHEY and CDR2 SVGEGT. This CDR3 spans 15 amino acids. The CDR3 reads CASSQTGRSYNEQFF. The CDR3 nucleotides are TGTGCCAGCAGTCAAACAGGGAGATCCTACAATGAGCAGTTCTTC.

V usage is TRBV6-5 and J usage is TRBJ2-7, with D maybe TRBD1 (7 bases). The CDR3 covers 12 residues. Germline V gene lookup returns CDR1 MNHEY and CDR2 SVGAGI. The CDR3 loop reads CATRGVSYEQYF. CDR3 bases: TGTGCAACCAGGGGGGTCTCCTACGAGCAGTACTTC.

This clone has only a few counts. The chain links TRBV28 to TRBJ2-1; 7 nucleotides align to TRBD2. The CDR3 spans 14 residues. Germline V gene data show CDR1 as MDHEN and CDR2 as SYDVKM. V shed 5 bases, J shed 7 bases, and the junction held 8 bases outside the gene matches. The CDR3 loop reads CASSIRLAWNEQFF. As DNA, the CDR3 is TGTGCCAGCAGTATACGACTAGCATGGAATGAGCAGTTCTTC.

DNA for the CDR3: TGTGCCAGCAGTTTATGGGACAGGGGACGGTCCTACGAGCAGTACTTC. Its protein is CASSLWDRGRSYEQYF. The chain couples TRBV27 to TRBJ2-7; 10 bases line up with TRBD1. Germline-derived CDR1 and CDR2 are MNHEY and SMNVEV (reference sequence). The CDR3 is 16 residues long. V dropped 1 base and J dropped 1; count of bases not matched to a gene: 4.

In the case of this clone: The junction departs from the called germline gene at one end, perhaps through a read error. The chain employs TRBV6-5 and TRBJ1-5; 8 bases map to TRBD1. This CDR3 is built from 15 residues. From germline, CDR1 is MNHEY and CDR2 SVGAGI. The CDR3 is CASNYRGIVDQPQHF. DNA for the CDR3: TGTGCCAGCAATTACAGGGGGATCGTCGATCAGCCCCAGCATTTT.

This clone was detected a few times. The V call is TRBV6-5, the J call TRBJ2-7, with TRBD1 identical over 7 bases. This CDR3 is built from 15 residues. J lost 6 bases, V lost 7 bases, and 15 bases had no gene match. CDR1 and CDR2 (germline): MNHEY, SVGAGI. The chain's CDR3 is CASIPDRALPGEQYF. CDR3 coding DNA: TGTGCCAGCATTCCAGACAGGGCCCTTCCGGGCGAGCAGTACTTC.

The chain employs TRBV11-1 and TRBJ2-7; 7 bases match TRBD1. CDR1 is SGHAT and CDR2 is FQDESV in the germline V gene (reference sequence). The CDR3 covers 14 residues. The V and J ends lost 5 bases and 1 base, in that order; junction bases with no gene match: 5. The DNA for the CDR3 is TGTGCCAGCAGCCCCGGGACAGTATCCTACGAGCAGTACTTC. Its translation is CASSPGTVSYEQYF. The full variable domain, rest sourced from reference TRBV11-1 and TRBJ2-7, is EAEVAQSPRYKITEKSQAVAFWCDPISGHATLYWYRQILGQGPELLVQFQDESVVDDSQLPKDRFSAERLKGVDSTLKIQPAELGDSAMYLCASSPGTVSYEQYFGPGTRLTVT.

To note about this clone: Germline and junction disagree at one end, which may indicate a read error. V gene TRBV18 combines with J gene TRBJ1-6, with 7 bases matching TRBD1. Germline V gene sequence: CDR1 KGHSH, CDR2 LQKENI. There are 18 residues in the CDR3. CDR3 region: CASSLRRRGGSDNSPLHF. CDR3 bases: TGTGCCAGCTCACTTCGGAGGAGAGGGGGCTCCGATAATTCACCCCTCCACTTT.

This chain connects TRBV28 to TRBJ2-6, with 8 bases matching TRBD2. The ends lost 5 bases at V and 1 base at J; junction bases unmatched: 4. Looked up from germline, CDR1 is MDHEN and CDR2 is SYDVKM. The CDR3 is made up of 16 amino acids. The CDR3 DNA reads TGTGCCAGCAGTCCGCCGGGGGGGTCTGGGGCCAACGTCCTGACTTTC. This encodes CASSPPGGSGANVLTF.